The 22 T cell receptor beta chains listed next were all sequenced from one sample in a study of blood T cell repertoires in COVID-19. Clones were read by immunoSEQ multiplex PCR, and TCRdb kept only the in-frame ones, dropping some. Among about 110,000 clones listed, roughly 82% were seen once. Specimen: peripheral blood. These receptors came from a woman in her thirties or forties with acute or convalescent COVID-19.

This clone was seen a few times. The gene calls are TRBV15 and TRBJ2-7; TRBD2 is a possible D gene (6 bases). From germline, CDR1 is LNHNV and CDR2 YYDKDF (reference sequence). The CDR3 covers 17 residues. The ends were cut back, 2 bases at V and 4 bases at J, with 21 bases in the middle. The CDR3, as DNA: TGTGCCACCAGCAGATACCGTGGGGCTCTCGGGGGATACGAGCAGTACTTC. Its translation is CATSRYRGALGGYEQYF.

In this sample, this clone turned up once. The V call is TRBV11-2, the J call TRBJ2-2; 15 nucleotides match TRBD2. CDR3 length: 17 residues. From germline, CDR1 is SGHAT and CDR2 FQNNGV. Unmatched junction bases numbered 5, after V lost 5 bases and J lost 4 bases. The CDR3 coding sequence is TGTGCCAGCAGCCCAACGGGACTAGCGGGGGGCACCGGGGAGCTGTTTTTT. Residues: CASSPTGLAGGTGELFF. Together with reference TRBV11-2 and TRBJ2-2, the CDR3 gives the full variable domain: EAGVAQSPRYKIIEKRQSVAFWCNPISGHATLYWYQQILGQGPKLLIQFQNNGVVDDSQLPKDRFSAERLKGVDSTLKIQPAKLEDSAVYLCASSPTGLAGGTGELFFGEGSRLTVL.

This chain uses TRBV12-5 with TRBJ2-7; 9 nucleotides align to TRBD1. Germline V gene lookup returns CDR1 LGHNT and CDR2 FRNRAP. Trimming took 6 bases from V and 1 from J; bases not matched to a gene: 7. The CDR3 sequence is 15 residues long. The CDR3 loop is CASGTRDRASYEQYF. CDR3 coding DNA: TGTGCTAGTGGCACCCGGGACAGGGCGTCCTACGAGCAGTACTTC.

The V gene is TRBV18, the J gene TRBJ1-5; the D is unclear. V lost 3 bases, J lost 1 base, and 13 bases lay in between. The CDR3 length is 16 residues. Germline-derived CDR1 and CDR2 are KGHSH and LQKENI. This CDR3 is CASSPFTSASNQPQHF. The CDR3 DNA follows: TGTGCCAGCTCACCGTTTACGAGCGCAAGCAATCAGCCCCAGCATTTT.

This chain links TRBV9 with TRBJ2-5; 10 bases map to TRBD2. Germline V gene sequence: CDR1 SGDLS, CDR2 YYNGEE. This CDR3 contains 15 residues. Trimming took 1 base from V and 4 from J; bases not matched to a gene: 4. Here the CDR3 reads CASSVSGGALETQYF. CDR3 DNA sequence: TGTGCCAGCAGCGTAAGCGGGGGGGCCCTAGAGACCCAGTACTTC.

The CDR3 protein is CASSRVGDEQYF. The CDR3 nucleotides read TGTGCCAGCTCACGGGTGGGCGACGAGCAGTACTTC. The V gene is TRBV18, the J gene TRBJ2-7, with D unclear. The CDR3 has 12 residues. The germline gives CDR1 KGHSH, CDR2 LQKENI. Trimming took 4 bases from V and 5 from J, leaving 9 bases between them.

This clone was recorded once. V is TRBV5-1 and J is TRBJ1-1; D is unresolved. The CDR3 totals 14 residues. Trimming shortened V by 4 bases and J by 0 bases, and 10 bases separated the two germline ends. The germline gives CDR1 SGHRS, CDR2 YFSETQ. The CDR3: CASSAAGLNTEAFF. The DNA for the CDR3 is TGCGCCAGCAGCGCGGCCGGATTGAACACTGAAGCTTTCTTT.

The V call is TRBV9, the J call TRBJ2-6; D is uncertain. The CDR3 covers 14 residues. Germline loops: CDR1 SGDLS, CDR2 YYNGEE. Trimming left V 4 bases short and J 0 bases short, with 5 bases between. The CDR3 spells CASSPISGANVLTF. In DNA form, the CDR3 reads TGTGCCAGCAGCCCAATCTCTGGGGCCAACGTCCTGACTTTC.

The V gene is TRBV10-3, the J gene TRBJ1-1; tentatively, D is TRBD1 (5 bases). Germline assignment: CDR1 ENHRY and CDR2 SYGVKD. V lost 8 bases, J lost 10 bases, and 20 bases lay in between. This CDR3 has 13 residues. CDR3 amino acids: CAIAGRRDFRAFF. The CDR3 coding sequence is TGTGCCATCGCGGGGCGCAGGGACTTCCGAGCTTTCTTT.

This clone is a singleton in its sample. The chain recombines TRBV11-1 with TRBJ2-1, with unresolved D. The germline CDR1 and CDR2 sequences are SGHAT and FQDESV (reference sequence). Trimming removed 0 bases at V and 8 bases at J, with 5 bases between. This CDR3 region has 12 residues. CDR3 protein: CASSLADYEQFF. The CDR3 coding sequence is TGTGCCAGCAGCTTAGCCGACTATGAGCAGTTCTTC.

The rearrangement links TRBV5-4 to TRBJ1-1; D remains ambiguous. The V gene's germline CDR1 is SGHNT and CDR2 YYREEE (reference sequence). V was cut by 0 bases and J by 2 bases, with 5 bases left in between. CDR3 length equals 13 residues. The CDR3 sequence is CASSLDSNTEAFF. Here the CDR3 DNA reads TGTGCCAGCAGCTTGGACAGCAACACTGAAGCTTTCTTT.

The rearrangement links TRBV4-3 to TRBJ2-3; 11 nucleotides align to TRBD2. This CDR3 contains 17 residues. V lost 0 bases and J lost 0; bases outside the gene matches: 2. CDR1 is LGHNA and CDR2 is YSLEER in the germline V gene. The DNA of the CDR3 is TGCGCCAGCAGCCAAGAATGGACTAGCGGGAGCACAGATACGCAGTATTTT. Protein sequence: CASSQEWTSGSTDTQYF.

This clone came up a few times. The chain recombines TRBV5-1 with TRBJ1-2; D is uncertain. CDR1 is SGHRS, CDR2 YFSETQ, per germline. Deletions cut 4 bases from V and 6 bases from J, with 16 bases between. The CDR3 runs 14 residues. The CDR3 here is CASSREYGVDGYTF. The CDR3 DNA reads TGCGCCAGCAGCCGGGAGTACGGGGTGGATGGCTACACCTTC.

The chain uses TRBV6-1 and TRBJ2-7; 9 bases are shared with TRBD2. The V segment lost 1 base and the J segment 3 bases; nucleotides outside the gene matches: 4. The CDR3 loop spans 15 amino acids. Germline V gene lookup returns CDR1 MNHNS and CDR2 SASEGT. The chain's CDR3 is CASSEGLAAYYEQYF. For the CDR3, the DNA is TGTGCCAGCAGTGAAGGACTAGCGGCCTACTACGAGCAGTACTTC.

The rearrangement uses TRBV5-1 and TRBJ1-4, with a weak D call TRBD1 (6 bases). Trimming stripped 0 bases from V and 8 bases from J, with 11 bases between. Looked up from germline, CDR1 is SGHRS and CDR2 is YFSETQ. This CDR3 is built from 14 residues. The CDR3 bases are TGCGCCAGCAGCTTGGCCACAGGGAAGGAAAAACTGTTTTTT. Its protein is CASSLATGKEKLFF.

This chain joins TRBV7-9 and TRBJ2-3; the D is unclear. V was shortened by 4 bases and J by 8 bases, with 7 bases between the two germline ends. The CDR3 spans 11 residues. CDR1 SEHNR and CDR2 FQNEAQ come from the germline V gene (reference sequence). The CDR3 DNA sequence: TGTGCCAGCAGCTCCCAAGCTACGCAGTATTTT. Translated: CASSSQATQYF.

The chain combines TRBV11-2 with TRBJ1-3; D is possibly TRBD1 (6 bases). Germline V gene sequence: CDR1 SGHAT, CDR2 FQNNGV. Trimming removed 5 bases from V and 5 bases from J, with 13 bases in between. This CDR3 is built from 14 residues. In nucleotides, the CDR3 is TGTGCCAGCAGCCTCCGGGACACAAGAAACACCATATATTTT. It is translated as CASSLRDTRNTIYF.

The sample holds one count of this clone. The chain has TRBV7-2 and TRBJ2-3; 12 bases match TRBD2. CDR3 length: 16 amino acids. CDR1 and CDR2 from the germline V gene are SGHTA and FQGNSA. V lost 1 base to trimming and J lost 4 bases; unmatched junction nucleotides: 3. CDR3 region: CASSLVPSGGADTQYF. As DNA, the CDR3 is TGTGCCAGCAGCTTAGTACCTAGCGGGGGGGCAGATACGCAGTATTTT.

J is TRBJ2-5 and V is TRBV6-5, with TRBD2 as a possible D gene (7 bases). Germline V gives CDR1 MNHEY, CDR2 SVGAGI. The V end was cut by 6 bases, the J end by 5 bases, with 10 bases between. This CDR3 has 12 amino acids. CDR3: CASRGGRETQYF. CDR3 in DNA: TGTGCCAGCAGGGGGGGGCGCGAGACCCAGTACTTC.

The gene calls are TRBV2 and TRBJ1-2, with 9 bases matching TRBD1. The CDR3 contains 13 residues. Per the germline V gene, CDR1 is SNHLY and CDR2 is FYNNEI. The ends lost 8 bases at V and 6 bases at J; junction bases unmatched: 7. CDR3 protein: CASSRGQGHGYTF. The CDR3 DNA reads TGTGCCAGCTCCAGGGGACAGGGTCATGGCTACACCTTC. The complete variable domain, with remaining parts taken from reference TRBV2 and TRBJ1-2, reads EPEVTQTPSHQVTQMGQEVILRCVPISNHLYFYWYRQILGQKVEFLVSFYNNEISEKSEIFDDQFSVERPDGSNFTLKIRSTKLEDSAMYFCASSRGQGHGYTFGSGTRLTVV.

V and J are TRBV18 and TRBJ2-5; 9 bases match TRBD2. The CDR3 runs 16 residues. Germline loops: CDR1 KGHSH, CDR2 LQKENI. J gave up 5 bases and V 3 bases, and 10 bases lay outside the gene matches. The CDR3 loop is CASSPGLAGTGETQYF. The DNA of the CDR3 is TGTGCCAGCTCACCGGGTCTAGCGGGGACCGGGGAGACCCAGTACTTC.

The chain links TRBV7-8 to TRBJ2-1; 8 bases line up with TRBD2. V was pared by 3 bases and J by 7 bases, with 8 bases of the junction left unmatched. The CDR3 totals 15 residues. Germline V gene sequence: CDR1 SGHVS, CDR2 FQNEAQ. The CDR3 DNA sequence: TGTGCCAGCAGCTTTAACCGGGGGACTAGTAATGAGCAGTTCTTC. This translates into CASSFNRGTSNEQFF.